This entry lists 15 T cell receptor beta chains sequenced from one sample in a study of cytomegalovirus exposure and HLA in healthy donors. The PCR made use of 60 Vbeta and 13 Jbeta primers. Method: immunoSEQ multiplex PCR; TCRdb's copy keeps in-frame clones and lacks some. Among about 140,000 clones listed, 66% were seen once. The sequencing input was PBMCs. The receptors come from a human donor in good health.

This sequence joins TRBV10-2 and TRBJ2-5; maybe TRBD1 (6 bases). V lost 6 bases and J lost 5, with 16 bases in between. Germline V gene lookup returns CDR1 WSHSY and CDR2 SAAADI. This CDR3 spans 14 amino acids. The CDR3 DNA sequence: TGCGCCAGCAGGTGGCCAGGGGCTGGGGAGACCCAGTACTTC. Its translation: CASRWPGAGETQYF.

This clone was seen a few times. The V and J genes are TRBV15 and TRBJ2-5; D not resolved. The V end lost 5 bases, the J end lost 5 bases, and 12 bases lay between the germline ends. This CDR3 contains 13 residues. Germline-derived CDR1 and CDR2 are LNHNV and YYDKDF (reference sequence). The CDR3 DNA follows: TGTGCCACCAGCGGCAGCCACGGGGAGACCCAGTACTTC. Translation: CATSGSHGETQYF.

V is TRBV15 and J is TRBJ2-1; 10 bases line up with TRBD2. V lost 0 bases, J lost 6 bases, and 17 bases stayed unmatched. The CDR3 contains 20 residues. Germline V lookup: CDR1 LNHNV, CDR2 YYDKDF (reference sequence). CDR3 in DNA: TGTGCCACCAGCAGAGATGGGGGACTAGCGAGGAGTAGTGATCTCAATGAGCAGTTCTTC. Protein: CATSRDGGLARSSDLNEQFF.

This clone was counted once. This rearrangement joins TRBV6-5 to TRBJ1-2; perhaps TRBD1 as D (5 bases). The V end lost 5 bases, the J end lost 2 bases, and 9 bases lay between the germline ends. The CDR3 runs 13 residues. Germline V gives CDR1 MNHEY, CDR2 SVGAGI. The CDR3: CASSRGFNYGYTF. CDR3 coding DNA: TGTGCCAGCAGTAGGGGCTTCAACTATGGCTACACCTTC.

The V call is TRBV5-4, the J call TRBJ2-7, with D possibly matching TRBD2 (5 bases). CDR3 length: 12 residues. The germline V gene encodes CDR1 SGHNT and CDR2 YYREEE (reference sequence). The V gene lost 4 bases and the J gene lost 6 bases, with 11 bases spanning the gap. The CDR3 spells CASSPSSSEQYF. The CDR3 nucleotides read TGTGCCAGCAGCCCTTCTAGCAGCGAGCAGTACTTC.

This clone was recorded only once. The V gene is TRBV5-1, the J gene TRBJ1-6, with 7 bases fitting TRBD1. Germline values: CDR1 SGHRS, CDR2 YFSETQ. Trimming cost V 0 bases and J 7 bases; bases outside gene matches: 1. This CDR3 spans 14 amino acids. CDR3: CASSLETGNSPLHF. The CDR3 region has the DNA TGCGCCAGCAGCTTGGAGACAGGGAATTCACCCCTCCACTTT.

This chain links TRBV6-5 with TRBJ1-1, with D uncertain. Germline V CDR1 and CDR2: MNHEY, SVGAGI. This CDR3 spans 13 amino acids. The V end lost 2 bases, the J end lost 2 bases, and 6 bases lay between the germline ends. CDR3: CASSYPGNTEAFF. DNA of the CDR3: TGTGCCAGCAGTTACCCAGGAAACACTGAAGCTTTCTTT.

CDR3 residues: CASSRDSFSYNEQFF. DNA of the CDR3: TGTGCCAGCAGCCGGGACTCCTTCTCCTACAATGAGCAGTTCTTC. The chain links TRBV7-2 to TRBJ2-1; possible D gene TRBD2, 6 bases. Between the trimmed V and J ends, which lost 5 bases and 0 bases, there was a span of 11 bases. The CDR3 totals 15 residues. Germline loops: CDR1 SGHTA, CDR2 FQGNSA. The full variable domain, its missing parts supplied by reference TRBV7-2 and TRBJ2-1, is GAGVSQSPSNKVTEKGKDVELRCDPISGHTALYWYRQSLGQGLEFLIYFQGNSAPDKSGLPSDRFSAERTGGSVSTLTIQRTQQEDSAVYLCASSRDSFSYNEQFFGPGTRLTVL.

The CDR3 spells CATWEVDTGELFF. CDR3 nucleotide sequence: TGTGCCACCTGGGAGGTCGATACCGGGGAGCTGTTTTTT. This rearrangement joins TRBV6-5 to TRBJ2-2, with D perhaps matching TRBD2 (6 bases). This CDR3 region has 13 residues. With 10 bases removed from V and 5 bases from J, the gap between germline ends came to 14 bases. The germline V gene encodes CDR1 MNHEY and CDR2 SVGAGI.

With respect to this clone: Other DNA sequences within the sample encode an identical CDR3. The chain is built from TRBV7-2 and TRBJ2-7; no definite D call. This CDR3 spans 15 amino acids. CDR1 and CDR2 (germline): SGHTA, FQGNSA. The ends were cut back, 2 bases at V and 0 bases at J, with 11 bases in the middle. CDR3 sequence (DNA): TGTGCCAGCAGCTTAAACAGTTTGAGCTCCTACGAGCAGTACTTC. This translates into CASSLNSLSSYEQYF.

Comments on this clone: The sample has other DNA sequences that encode this CDR3 too. The chain links TRBV27 to TRBJ2-7, with 8 positions matching TRBD1. V was pared by 2 bases and J by 2 bases, with 5 bases of the junction left unmatched. CDR1 is MNHEY and CDR2 is SMNVEV in the germline V gene (reference sequence). The CDR3 contains 15 residues. This CDR3 is CASSLTGTGPYEQYF. The CDR3 DNA sequence: TGTGCCAGCAGTTTAACTGGGACAGGCCCCTACGAGCAGTACTTC.

The chain couples TRBV4-3 to TRBJ2-1; 14 bases agree with TRBD2. There are 17 residues in the CDR3. V shed 1 base, J shed 5 bases, and the junction held 4 bases outside the gene matches. CDR1 is LGHNA, CDR2 YSLEER, per germline. DNA of the CDR3: TGCGCCAGCAGCCAAGGTCGACTAGCGGGAGGGAACAATGAGCAGTTCTTC. Translated, it gives CASSQGRLAGGNNEQFF.

For this clone: The junction departs from the called germline gene at one end, perhaps through a read error. This sequence joins TRBV7-7 and TRBJ2-5; a weak D match, TRBD1 (6 bases). The assigned J gene may be wrong: the sequence end matches TRBJ2-7 better. The germline gives CDR1 SSHAT, CDR2 FNYEAQ (reference sequence). The CDR3 sequence is 13 residues long. CDR3 coding DNA: TGTGCTAGCAGCTCAGGGGCAGGGTACGAGCAGTACTTC. Amino acids: CASSSGAGYEQYF.

The V and J genes are TRBV18 and TRBJ2-3; TRBD1 matches 7 bases. The CDR3 totals 15 residues. CDR1 KGHSH and CDR2 LQKENI come from the germline V gene. Trimming cost V 3 bases and J 2 bases; bases outside gene matches: 5. CDR3 DNA sequence: TGTGCCAGCTCACCTGCGACAGGGACCACAGATACGCAGTATTTT. Protein sequence: CASSPATGTTDTQYF.

CDR3 DNA sequence: TGTGCCAGCAGCTTAGAGACAGGGTTTGGCTTGCTCAATGAGCAGTTCTTC. Translated: CASSLETGFGLLNEQFF. The chain uses TRBV11-2 and TRBJ2-1; 7 nucleotides line up with TRBD1. The CDR3 consists of 17 residues. The V and J ends lost 0 bases and 6 bases, in that order; junction bases with no gene match: 11. In germline, CDR1 is SGHAT, CDR2 FQNNGV.